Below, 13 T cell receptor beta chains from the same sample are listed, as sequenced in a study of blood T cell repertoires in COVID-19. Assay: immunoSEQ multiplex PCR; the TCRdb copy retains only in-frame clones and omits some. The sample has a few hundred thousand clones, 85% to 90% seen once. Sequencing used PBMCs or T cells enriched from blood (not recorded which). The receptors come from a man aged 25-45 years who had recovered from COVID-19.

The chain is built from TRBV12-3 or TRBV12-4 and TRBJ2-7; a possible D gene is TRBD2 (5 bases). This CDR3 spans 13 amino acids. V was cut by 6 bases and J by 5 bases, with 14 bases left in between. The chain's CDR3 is CASRGRGVNEQYF. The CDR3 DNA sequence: TGTGCCAGCAGGGGCCGGGGTGTGAACGAGCAGTACTTC.

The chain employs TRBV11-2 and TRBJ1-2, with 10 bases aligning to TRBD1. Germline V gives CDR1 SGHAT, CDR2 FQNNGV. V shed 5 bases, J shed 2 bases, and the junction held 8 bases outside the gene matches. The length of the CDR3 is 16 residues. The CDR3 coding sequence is TGTGCCAGCAGCCGTAGGGGACAGGGGCTAAACTATGGCTACACCTTC. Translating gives CASSRRGQGLNYGYTF.

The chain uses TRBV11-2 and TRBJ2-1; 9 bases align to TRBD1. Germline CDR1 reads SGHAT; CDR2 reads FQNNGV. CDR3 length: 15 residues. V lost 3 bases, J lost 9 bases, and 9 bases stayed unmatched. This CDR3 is CASSFGTGIMGEQFF. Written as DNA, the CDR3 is TGTGCCAGCAGCTTCGGGACAGGGATTATGGGTGAGCAGTTCTTC.

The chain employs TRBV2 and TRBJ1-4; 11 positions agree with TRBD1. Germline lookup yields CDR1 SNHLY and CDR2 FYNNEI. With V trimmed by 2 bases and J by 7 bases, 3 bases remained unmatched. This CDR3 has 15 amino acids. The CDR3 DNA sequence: TGTGCCAGCAGTGAAAGGACAGGGGGCGTTGAAAAACTGTTTTTT. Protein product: CASSERTGGVEKLFF.

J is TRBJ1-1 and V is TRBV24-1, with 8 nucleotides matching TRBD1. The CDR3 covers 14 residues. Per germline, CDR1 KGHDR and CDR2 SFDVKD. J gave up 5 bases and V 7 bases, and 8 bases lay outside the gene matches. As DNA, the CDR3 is TGTGCCACCAGGGCGACAGGGGTCGGGACTGAAGCTTTCTTT. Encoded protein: CATRATGVGTEAFF.

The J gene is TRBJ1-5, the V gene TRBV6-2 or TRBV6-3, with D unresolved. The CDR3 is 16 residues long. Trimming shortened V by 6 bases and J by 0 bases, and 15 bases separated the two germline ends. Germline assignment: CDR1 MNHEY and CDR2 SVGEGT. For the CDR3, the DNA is TGTGCCAGCAGCCCTGACACCGACTATAGCAATCAGCCCCAGCATTTT. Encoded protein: CASSPDTDYSNQPQHF.

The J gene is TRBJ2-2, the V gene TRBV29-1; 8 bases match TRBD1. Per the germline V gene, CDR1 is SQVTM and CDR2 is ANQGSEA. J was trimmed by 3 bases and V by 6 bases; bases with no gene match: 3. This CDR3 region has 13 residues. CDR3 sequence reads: CSVGQGHTGELFF. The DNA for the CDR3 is TGCAGCGTCGGACAGGGACACACCGGGGAGCTGTTTTTT.

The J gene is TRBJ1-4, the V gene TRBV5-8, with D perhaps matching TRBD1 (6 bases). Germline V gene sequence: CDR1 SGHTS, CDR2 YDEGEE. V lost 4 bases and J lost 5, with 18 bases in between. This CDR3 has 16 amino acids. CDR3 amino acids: CASSRDLQGQNEKLFF. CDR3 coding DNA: TGTGCCAGCAGCCGGGATTTACAGGGTCAAAATGAAAAACTGTTTTTT.

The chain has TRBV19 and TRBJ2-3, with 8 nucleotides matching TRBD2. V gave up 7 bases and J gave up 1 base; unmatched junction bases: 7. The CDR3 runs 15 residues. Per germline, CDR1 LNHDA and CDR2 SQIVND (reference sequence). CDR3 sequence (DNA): TGTGCCAGTACCTCGGGAGGGAAGGGCACAGATACGCAGTATTTT. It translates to CASTSGGKGTDTQYF.

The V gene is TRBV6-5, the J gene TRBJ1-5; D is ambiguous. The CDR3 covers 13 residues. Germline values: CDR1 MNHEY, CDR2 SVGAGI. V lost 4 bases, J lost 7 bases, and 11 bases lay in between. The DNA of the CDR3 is TGTGCCAGCAGTTCCTCCACATCCCAGCCCCAGCATTTT. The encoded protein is CASSSSTSQPQHF.

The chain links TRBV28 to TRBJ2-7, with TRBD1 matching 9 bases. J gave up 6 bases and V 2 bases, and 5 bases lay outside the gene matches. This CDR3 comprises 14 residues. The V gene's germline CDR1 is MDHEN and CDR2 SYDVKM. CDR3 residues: CASSLTGQGGEQYF. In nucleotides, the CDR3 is TGTGCCAGCAGTTTAACGGGACAGGGTGGCGAGCAGTACTTC.

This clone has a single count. The DNA for the CDR3 is TGTGCCAGCAGCTCTGGGACAGGGATAAGGACTAATGAAAAACTGTTTTTT. It yields the protein CASSSGTGIRTNEKLFF. The V gene is TRBV5-5, the J gene TRBJ1-4; 9 bases are shared with TRBD1. Trimming took 3 bases from V and 2 from J; bases not matched to a gene: 8. CDR3 length: 17 amino acids. Germline lookup yields CDR1 SGHKS and CDR2 YYEKEE (reference sequence).

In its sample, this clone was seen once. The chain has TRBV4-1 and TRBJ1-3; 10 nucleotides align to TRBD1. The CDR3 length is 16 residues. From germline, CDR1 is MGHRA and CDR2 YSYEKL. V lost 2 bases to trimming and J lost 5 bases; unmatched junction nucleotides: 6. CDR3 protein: CASSQPGQGNRNTIYF. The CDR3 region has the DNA TGCGCCAGCAGCCAACCGGGACAGGGGAATAGAAACACCATATATTTT.